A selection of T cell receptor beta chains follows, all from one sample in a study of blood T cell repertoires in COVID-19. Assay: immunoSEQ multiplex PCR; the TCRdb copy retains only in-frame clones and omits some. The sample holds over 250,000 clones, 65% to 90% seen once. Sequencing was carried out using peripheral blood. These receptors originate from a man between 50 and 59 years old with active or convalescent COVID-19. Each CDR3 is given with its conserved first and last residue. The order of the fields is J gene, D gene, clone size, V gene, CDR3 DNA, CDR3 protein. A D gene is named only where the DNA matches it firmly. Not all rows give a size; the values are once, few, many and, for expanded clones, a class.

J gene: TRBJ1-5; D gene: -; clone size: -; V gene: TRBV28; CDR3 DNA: TGTGCCAGCAGTTTATGGCGGGGGCTAGTCAATCAGCCCCAGCATTTT; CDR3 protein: CASSLWRGLVNQPQHF
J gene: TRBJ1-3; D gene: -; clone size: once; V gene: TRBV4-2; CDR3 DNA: TGTGCCAGCAGCCAAGAAGGGGGGGCCTCTGGAAACACCATATATTTT; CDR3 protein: CASSQEGGASGNTIYF
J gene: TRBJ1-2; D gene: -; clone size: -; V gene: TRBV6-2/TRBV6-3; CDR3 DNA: TGTGCCAGCAGCCAGACAGGACTTCTCTATCCCGGCTACACCTTC; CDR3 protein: CASSQTGLLYPGYTF
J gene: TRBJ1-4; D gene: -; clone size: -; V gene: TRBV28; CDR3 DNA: TGTGCCAGCAGTTCCCGAGGTGGCCTAGCTGAAAAACTGTTTTTT; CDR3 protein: CASSSRGGLAEKLFF
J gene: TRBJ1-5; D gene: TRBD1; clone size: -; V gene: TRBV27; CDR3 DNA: TGTGCCAGCAGTCCGGGGACAGGCCCGCAGCATTTT; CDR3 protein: CASSPGTGPQHF
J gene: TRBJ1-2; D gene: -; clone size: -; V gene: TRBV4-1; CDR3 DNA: TGCGCCAGCAGCCAAGCCTCCCAACAGAGTGCTAACTATGGCTACACCTTC; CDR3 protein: CASSQASQQSANYGYTF
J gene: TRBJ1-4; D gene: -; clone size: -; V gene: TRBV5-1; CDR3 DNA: TGCGCCAGCAGTCCCGGACACCAGAATGAAAAACTGTTTTTT; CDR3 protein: CASSPGHQNEKLFF
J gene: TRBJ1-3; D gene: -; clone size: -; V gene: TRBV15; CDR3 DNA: TGTGCCACCAGCAGATCTTTCTCTGGAAACACCATATATTTT; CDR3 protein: CATSRSFSGNTIYF
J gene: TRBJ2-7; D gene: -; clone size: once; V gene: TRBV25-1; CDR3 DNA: TGTGCCACCCAGCAGGGGGGTAGCTCCTACGAGCAGTACTTC; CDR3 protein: CATQQGGSSYEQYF
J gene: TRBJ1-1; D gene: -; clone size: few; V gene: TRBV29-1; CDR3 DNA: TGCAGCGTTGGGATTTCGGCGGGCACTGAAGCTTTCTTT; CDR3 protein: CSVGISAGTEAFF
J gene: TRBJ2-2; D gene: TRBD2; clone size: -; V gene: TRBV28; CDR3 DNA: TGTGCCAGCAGTTTGGATAGCGGGAGGGCCCCCGGGGAGCTGTTTTTT; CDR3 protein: CASSLDSGRAPGELFF
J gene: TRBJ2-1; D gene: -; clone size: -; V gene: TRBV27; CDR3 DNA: TGTGCCAGCAGTTTACGGGAAAGCTCCTACAATGAGCAGTTCTTC; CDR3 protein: CASSLRESSYNEQFF
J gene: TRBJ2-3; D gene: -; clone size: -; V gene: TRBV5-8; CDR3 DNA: TGTGCCAGCAGCTCCGACAGTACTCTCACAGATACGCAGTATTTT; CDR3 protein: CASSSDSTLTDTQYF
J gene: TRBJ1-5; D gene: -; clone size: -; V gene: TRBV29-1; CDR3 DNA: TGCAGCGTTGTCGGAGGGCTTGGACAGCCCCAGCATTTT; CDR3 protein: CSVVGGLGQPQHF
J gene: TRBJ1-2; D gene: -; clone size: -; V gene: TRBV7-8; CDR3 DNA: TGTGCCAGCAGCTTCGAGAGCTATGGCTACACCTTC; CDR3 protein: CASSFESYGYTF
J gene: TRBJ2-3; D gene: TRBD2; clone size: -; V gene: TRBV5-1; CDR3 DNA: TGCGCCAGCAGCCAAGGACTAGCGGGAGGGCGGAGCACAGATACGCAGTATTTT; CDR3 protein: CASSQGLAGGRSTDTQYF
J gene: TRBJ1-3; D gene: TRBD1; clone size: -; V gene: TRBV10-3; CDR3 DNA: TGTGCCATCAGGTCCGAACTCCTCCGCGATAGGGACAGGGGGACGGGAAACACCATATATTTT; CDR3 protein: CAIRSELLRDRDRGTGNTIYF
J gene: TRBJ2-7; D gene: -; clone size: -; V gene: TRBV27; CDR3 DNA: TGTGCCAGCAGTTCCAGGGCAGGGAGGTTCTACGAGCAGTACTTC; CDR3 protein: CASSSRAGRFYEQYF
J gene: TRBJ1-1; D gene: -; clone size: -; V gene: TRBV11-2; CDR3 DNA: TGTGCCAGCAGCCCCTACGGTCCTCGCGGGTCGAACACTGAAGCTTTCTTT; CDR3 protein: CASSPYGPRGSNTEAFF
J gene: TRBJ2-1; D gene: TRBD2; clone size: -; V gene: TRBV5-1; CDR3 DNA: TGCGCCAGCAGCTTGACGGGAGGAGCCCCCAATGAGCAGTTCTTC; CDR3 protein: CASSLTGGAPNEQFF
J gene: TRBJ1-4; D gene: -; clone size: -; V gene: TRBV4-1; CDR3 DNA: TGCGCCAGCAGGCAACAGGGCACCGGCGGGGGAAAACTGTTTTTT; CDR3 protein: CASRQQGTGGGKLFF
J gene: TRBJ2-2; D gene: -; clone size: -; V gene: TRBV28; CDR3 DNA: TGTGCCAGCAGGACAGGCCGTAACACCGGGGAGCTGTTTTTT; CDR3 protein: CASRTGRNTGELFF
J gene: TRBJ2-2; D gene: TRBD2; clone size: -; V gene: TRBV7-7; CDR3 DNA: TGTGCTAGCGGGGGGTGGGAGGACCGATCACCAGCCGGGGAGCTGTTTTTT; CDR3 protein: CASGGWEDRSPAGELFF
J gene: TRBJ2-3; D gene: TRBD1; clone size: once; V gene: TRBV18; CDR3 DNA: TGTGCCAGCTCACCTCGACAGGGGTCAGATACGCAGTATTTT; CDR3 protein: CASSPRQGSDTQYF
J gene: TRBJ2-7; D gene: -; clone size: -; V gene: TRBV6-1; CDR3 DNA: TGTGCCAGCAGTGAAGCACGACTAAGAGAGCAGTACTTC; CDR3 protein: CASSEARLREQYF
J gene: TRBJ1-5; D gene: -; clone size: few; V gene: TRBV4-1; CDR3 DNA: TGCGCCAGCAGCCAAGGGGCTCAGTTTGGGCAGCCCCAGCATTTT; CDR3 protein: CASSQGAQFGQPQHF
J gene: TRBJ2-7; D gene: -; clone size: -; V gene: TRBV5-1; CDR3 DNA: TGCGCCAGCAGCTTGGGACTACCCACGGGCGAGCAGTACTTC; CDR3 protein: CASSLGLPTGEQYF
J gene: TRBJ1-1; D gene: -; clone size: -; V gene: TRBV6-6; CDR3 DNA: TGTGCCAGCAGTTATTACCCCTCCGGGGGCACTGAAGCTTTCTTT; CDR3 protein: CASSYYPSGGTEAFF
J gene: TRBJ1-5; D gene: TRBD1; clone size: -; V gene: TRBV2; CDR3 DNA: TGTGCCAGCAGAGTAGGACAGGGGGCCTCTCAGCCCCAGCATTTT; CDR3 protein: CASRVGQGASQPQHF
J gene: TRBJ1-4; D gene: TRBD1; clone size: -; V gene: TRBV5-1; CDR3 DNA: TGCGCCAGCAGCCCAGGGGGGTCAACTAATGAAAAACTGTTTTTT; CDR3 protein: CASSPGGSTNEKLFF
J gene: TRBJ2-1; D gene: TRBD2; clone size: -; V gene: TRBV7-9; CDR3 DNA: TGTGCCAGCAGCCAAACTAGCGGAACGACGAGGAATGAGCAGTTCTTC; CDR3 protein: CASSQTSGTTRNEQFF
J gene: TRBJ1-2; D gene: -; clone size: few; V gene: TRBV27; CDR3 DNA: TGTGCCAGCAGTTTATCGCAGGGCGAGCGAGGCTACACCTTC; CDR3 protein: CASSLSQGERGYTF
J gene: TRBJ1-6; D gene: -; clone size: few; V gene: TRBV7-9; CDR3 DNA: TGTGCCAGCAGCTTATTGTTCCAAGCCGAAGTTTCTTCACCCCTCCACTTT; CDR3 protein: CASSLLFQAEVSSPLHF
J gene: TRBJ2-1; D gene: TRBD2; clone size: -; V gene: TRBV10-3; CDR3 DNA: TGTGCCATCAGTGAAGAGGGGACCGGGACTAGCGGTTACAATGAGCAGTTCTTC; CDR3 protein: CAISEEGTGTSGYNEQFF
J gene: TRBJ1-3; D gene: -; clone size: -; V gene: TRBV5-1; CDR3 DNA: TGCGCCAGCAGCTCCGATCTCAGCTCTGGAAACACCATATATTTT; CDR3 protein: CASSSDLSSGNTIYF
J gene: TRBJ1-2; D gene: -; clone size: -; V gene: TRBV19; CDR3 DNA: TGTGCCAGTAGTATAGGAACAGGAGCTAACTATGGCTACACCTTC; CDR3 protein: CASSIGTGANYGYTF
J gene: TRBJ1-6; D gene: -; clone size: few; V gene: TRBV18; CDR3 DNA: TGTGCCAGCTCACCCGACCAGCAGGTACCCCTCCACTTT; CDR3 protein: CASSPDQQVPLHF
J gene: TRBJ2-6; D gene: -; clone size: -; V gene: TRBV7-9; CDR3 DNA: TGTGCCGCGGGGATGGACTCTTCGGGAGGGGCCAACGTCCTGACTTTC; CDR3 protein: CAAGMDSSGGANVLTF
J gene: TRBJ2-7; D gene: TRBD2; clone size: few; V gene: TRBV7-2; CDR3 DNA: TGTGCCAGCAGCTTAGGGACTAGCGGGAGCGAGCAGTACTTC; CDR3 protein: CASSLGTSGSEQYF
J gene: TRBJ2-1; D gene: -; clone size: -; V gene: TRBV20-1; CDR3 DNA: TGCAGTGCTAGTCGCGTCGAGCAGTTCTTC; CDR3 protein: CSASRVEQFF
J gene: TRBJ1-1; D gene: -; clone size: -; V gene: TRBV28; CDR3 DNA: TGTGCCAGCCGAGTCGACACTGAAGCTTTCTTT; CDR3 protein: CASRVDTEAFF
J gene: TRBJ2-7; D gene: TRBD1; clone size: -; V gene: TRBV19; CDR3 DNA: TGTGCCAGCGCATGGGACAGCCTCTACGAGCAGTACTTC; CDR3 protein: CASAWDSLYEQYF
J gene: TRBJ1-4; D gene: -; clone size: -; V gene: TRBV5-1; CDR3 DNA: TGCGCCAGCAGCTTGGCCGGGCAGGGAAATGAAAAACTGTTTTTT; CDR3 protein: CASSLAGQGNEKLFF
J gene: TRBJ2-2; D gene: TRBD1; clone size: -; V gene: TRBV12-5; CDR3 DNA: TGTGCTACTCGGGACAGGGTTTCCGGGGAGCTGTTTTTT; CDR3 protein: CATRDRVSGELFF
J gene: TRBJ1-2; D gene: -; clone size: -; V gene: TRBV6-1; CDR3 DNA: TGTGCCAGCAGTGAAGACCCTGGAGACTATGGCTACACCTTC; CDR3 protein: CASSEDPGDYGYTF